One sample yielded the 21 T cell receptor beta chains listed below, sequenced in a study of blood T cells in healthy people across ages. Sample-barcoded 5' priming and a J-beta primer mix drove a second PCR of roughly 7 to 11 cycles. TCRdb re-called the 5' RACE reads with MiXCR, one entry per CDR3 protein. The data show about 570,000 distinct CDR3 sequences, 25% to 30% seen once. Sequencing was done on a sample of blood. Receptor source: a woman in her 70s in good health.

The chain employs TRBV5-1 and TRBJ1-2, with 7 bases lining up with TRBD1. V was pared by 2 bases and J by 4 bases, with 8 bases of the junction left unmatched. CDR3 length: 15 residues. From germline, CDR1 is SGHRS and CDR2 YFSETQ. CDR3 DNA: TGCGCCAGCAGCTTTCGACAGGGAGGCCGCTATGGCTACACCTTC. This gives the protein CASSFRQGGRYGYTF.

This clonotype was seen more than once but under ten times. The chain recombines TRBV7-2 with TRBJ2-5; D gene ambiguous. Trimming removed 3 bases from V and 7 bases from J, with 6 bases in between. Germline V gene lookup returns CDR1 SGHTA and CDR2 FQGNSA. CDR3 length: 11 residues. This CDR3 is CASSFHGTQYF. In DNA, the CDR3 is TGTGCCAGCAGCTTCCACGGGACCCAGTACTTC.

The rearrangement joins TRBV4-3 to TRBJ2-5; 8 bases align to TRBD2. The J call may be faulty, since TRBJ2-1 better matches the DNA end. Germline lookup yields CDR1 LGHNA and CDR2 YSLEER. This CDR3 has 15 residues. The CDR3 reads CASSQEVRGDNEQFF. The CDR3 nucleotides are TGCGCCAGCAGCCAAGAAGTGCGGGGGGACAATGAGCAGTTCTTC.

There are a few counts of this clonotype. V gene TRBV6-5 combines with J gene TRBJ1-3; D remains ambiguous. The CDR3 is 12 residues long. CDR1 and CDR2 (germline): MNHEY, SVGAGI. Trimming pared 5 bases from V and 4 bases from J, leaving 6 bases between. The CDR3 reads CASSDLGNTIYF. The CDR3, as DNA: TGTGCCAGCAGTGACTTAGGAAACACCATATATTTT.

V and J are TRBV4-2 and TRBJ2-7; 8 nucleotides match TRBD2. V lost 0 bases and J lost 2; bases outside the gene matches: 6. From germline, CDR1 is LGHNA and CDR2 YNFKEQ. The CDR3 totals 16 residues. CDR3 residues: CASSQDLSGGTYEQYF. CDR3 nucleotide sequence: TGTGCCAGCAGCCAAGATCTGAGCGGGGGTACCTACGAGCAGTACTTC.

This clonotype was found a few times. This rearrangement joins TRBV27 to TRBJ2-7; 8 nucleotides agree with TRBD2. This CDR3 has 17 amino acids. V lost 4 bases to trimming and J lost 6 bases; unmatched junction nucleotides: 17. CDR1 is MNHEY and CDR2 is SMNVEV in the germline V gene (reference sequence). CDR3 DNA: TGTGCCAGCAGTTCCGCCGGGGGGGGCGTGTTACGGGTCGAGCAGTACTTC. This codes for CASSSAGGGVLRVEQYF.

V is TRBV12-3 or TRBV12-4 and J is TRBJ2-5; no clear D gene. The CDR3 is 13 residues long. The V end was cut by 5 bases, the J end by 4 bases, with 11 bases between. This CDR3 reads CASSLHKGETQYF. The CDR3 nucleotides read TGTGCCAGCAGTCTCCACAAGGGAGAGACCCAGTACTTC.

The chain joins TRBV20-1 to TRBJ1-3; D possibly corresponds to TRBD1 (6 bases). V was shortened by 0 bases and J by 2 bases, with 11 bases between the two germline ends. The CDR3 covers 15 residues. Germline V gene sequence: CDR1 DFQATT, CDR2 SNEGSKA (reference sequence). CDR3 in amino acids: CSARDRGAAGNTIYF. The CDR3 DNA follows: TGCAGTGCTAGAGATCGGGGGGCCGCTGGAAACACCATATATTTT.

This sequence joins TRBV10-3 and TRBJ2-2; 11 nucleotides match TRBD2. The germline V gene has CDR1 ENHRY and CDR2 SYGVKD. V was clipped by 8 bases and J by 0 bases; unmatched bases: 11. This CDR3 has 18 amino acids. The DNA of the CDR3 is TGTGCCATCGCCTCCGGGACTAGCGGTTTCGCGAACACCGGGGAGCTGTTTTTT. It yields the protein CAIASGTSGFANTGELFF.

On this clonotype: A clone one base away is much larger, so this may be a read error. This sequence joins TRBV7-2 and TRBJ2-5; D possibly corresponds to TRBD1 (5 bases). Germline V gene lookup returns CDR1 SGHTA and CDR2 FQGNSA. The CDR3 totals 14 residues. For the CDR3, the DNA is TGTGCCAGCAGCTTAATTACAGGCTCCTACGAGCAGCACTTC. It is translated as CASSLITGSYEQHF.

The chain employs TRBV29-1 and TRBJ1-2, with D tentatively TRBD1 (6 bases). Trimming took 5 bases from V and 8 from J, leaving 21 bases between them. The CDR3 totals 14 residues. Germline loops: CDR1 SQVTM, CDR2 ANQGSEA. The CDR3 region has the DNA TGCAGCGTTAGGACCGGGACACAGCTCTACGGCTACACCTTC. Amino acids: CSVRTGTQLYGYTF. Full variable domain (remainder filled in from reference TRBV29-1 and TRBJ1-2): SAVISQKPSRDICQRGTSLTIQCQVDSQVTMMFWYRQQPGQSLTLIATANQGSEATYESGFVIDKFPISRPNLTFSTLTVSNMSPEDSSIYLCSVRTGTQLYGYTFGSGTRLTVV.

The CDR3 sequence: CASSPTGQSTDTQYF. CDR3 sequence (DNA): TGTGCCAGCTCACCAACCGGACAGAGCACAGATACGCAGTATTTT. The chain links TRBV18 to TRBJ2-3, with D possibly matching TRBD1 (6 bases). The germline V gene has CDR1 KGHSH and CDR2 LQKENI. V gave up 2 bases and J gave up 0 bases, with 9 bases separating them. The CDR3 extends over 15 amino acids.

This clonotype has a handful of counts. CDR3 sequence reads: CASSPGDNQPQHF. CDR3 DNA: TGTGCCAGCAGCCCAGGGGACAATCAGCCCCAGCATTTT. The gene calls are TRBV11-3 and TRBJ1-5; a possible D gene is TRBD1 (6 bases). V was cut by 5 bases and J by 3 bases, with 8 bases left in between. The CDR3 has 13 residues. The germline V gene encodes CDR1 SGHNT and CDR2 YENEEA.

This chain joins TRBV7-9 and TRBJ1-2; D unclear. The CDR3 is 12 residues long. V lost 6 bases to trimming and J lost 2 bases, with 7 bases between them. Germline assignment: CDR1 SEHNR and CDR2 FQNEAQ (reference sequence). The CDR3 DNA reads TGTGCCAGCAGTCATAACAACTATGGCTACACCTTC. Translating it yields CASSHNNYGYTF.

This rearrangement joins TRBV20-1 to TRBJ2-1; the D gene is possibly TRBD2 (6 bases). Between the trimmed V and J ends, which lost 0 bases and 4 bases, there was a span of 7 bases. Germline V gene sequence: CDR1 DFQATT, CDR2 SNEGSKA (reference sequence). The CDR3 length is 13 residues. This CDR3 reads CSARDGTYNEQFF. The CDR3 DNA reads TGCAGTGCTAGAGACGGGACTTACAATGAGCAGTTCTTC.

The J gene is TRBJ1-3, the V gene TRBV28; D possibly corresponds to TRBD1 (5 bases). CDR3 size: 17 residues. V gave up 3 bases and J gave up 4 bases, with 19 bases separating them. Germline V gene sequence: CDR1 MDHEN, CDR2 SYDVKM. CDR3 bases: TGTGCCAGCAGTTTCCCCCCAGGGCGCACCGGAGGAAACACCATATATTTT. Its translation: CASSFPPGRTGGNTIYF.

The rearrangement joins TRBV18 to TRBJ2-4; D call uncertain. The CDR3 contains 13 residues. V lost 7 bases to trimming and J lost 7 bases, with 14 bases between them. The germline V gene encodes CDR1 KGHSH and CDR2 LQKENI. In DNA form, the CDR3 reads TGTGCCAGCTGCTCGGTGTCCGGGAACATTCAGTACTTC. This codes for CASCSVSGNIQYF.

The genes are TRBV20-1 and TRBJ2-3; D uncertain. V was pared by 1 base and J by 0 bases, with 8 bases between. The germline CDR1 and CDR2 sequences are DFQATT and SNEGSKA (reference sequence). The CDR3 is 14 amino acids. CDR3 sequence: CSARGLQSTDTQYF. CDR3 DNA: TGCAGTGCTAGAGGTCTACAAAGCACAGATACGCAGTATTTT.

Ten or more counts support this clonotype. The chain employs TRBV7-9 and TRBJ2-1; D is uncertain. Germline values: CDR1 SEHNR, CDR2 FQNEAQ (reference sequence). Trimming stripped 4 bases from V and 3 bases from J, with 13 bases between. This CDR3 contains 15 residues. The CDR3 nucleotides are TGTGCCAGCAGCTCCCCAGAGTTAGGCTACAATGAGCAGTTCTTC. The encoded protein is CASSSPELGYNEQFF.

J is TRBJ1-2 and V is TRBV11-2, with 8 nucleotides matching TRBD1. CDR1 is SGHAT, CDR2 FQNNGV, per germline. This CDR3 comprises 15 residues. Trimming took 3 bases from V and 4 from J; bases not matched to a gene: 7. In DNA, the CDR3 is TGTGCCAGCAGCTTTCTTACAGGGGGGCTCTATGGCTACACCTTC. Protein product: CASSFLTGGLYGYTF.

The chain is built from TRBV12-3 or TRBV12-4 and TRBJ1-5; unclear D gene. With 5 bases removed from V and 2 bases from J, the gap between germline ends came to 16 bases. CDR3 length equals 16 residues. The CDR3 DNA sequence: TGTGCCAGCAGTAGGCGGGGAAGGAGCGGCAATCAGCCCCAGCATTTT. This codes for CASSRRGRSGNQPQHF.